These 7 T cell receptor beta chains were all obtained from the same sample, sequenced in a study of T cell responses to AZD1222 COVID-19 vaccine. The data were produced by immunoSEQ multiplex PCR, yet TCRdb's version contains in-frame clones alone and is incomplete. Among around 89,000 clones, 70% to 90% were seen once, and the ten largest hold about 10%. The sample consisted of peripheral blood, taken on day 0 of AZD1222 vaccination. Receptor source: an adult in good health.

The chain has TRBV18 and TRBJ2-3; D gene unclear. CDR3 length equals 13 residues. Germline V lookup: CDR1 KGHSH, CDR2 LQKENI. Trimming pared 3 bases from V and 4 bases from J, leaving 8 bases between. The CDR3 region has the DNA TGTGCCAGCTCACCTGAACCCGCAGATACGCAGTATTTT. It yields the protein CASSPEPADTQYF.

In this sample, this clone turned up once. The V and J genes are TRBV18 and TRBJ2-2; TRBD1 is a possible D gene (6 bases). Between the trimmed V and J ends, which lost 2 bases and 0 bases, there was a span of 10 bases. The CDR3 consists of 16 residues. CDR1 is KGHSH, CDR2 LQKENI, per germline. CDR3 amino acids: CASSPSAGANTGELFF. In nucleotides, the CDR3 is TGTGCCAGCTCACCATCGGCAGGGGCGAACACCGGGGAGCTGTTTTTT. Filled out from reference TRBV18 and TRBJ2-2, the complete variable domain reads NAGVMQNPRHLVRRRGQEARLRCSPMKGHSHVYWYRQLPEEGLKFMVYLQKENIIDESGMPKERFSAEFPKEGPSILRIQQVVRGDSAAYFCASSPSAGANTGELFFGEGSRLTVL.

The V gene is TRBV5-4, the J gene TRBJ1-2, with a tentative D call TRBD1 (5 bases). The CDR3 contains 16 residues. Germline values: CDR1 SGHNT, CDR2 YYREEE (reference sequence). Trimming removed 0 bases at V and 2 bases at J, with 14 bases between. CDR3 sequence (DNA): TGTGCCAGCAGCTTGGAAGGGGTCAGGGCCAACTATGGCTACACCTTC. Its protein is CASSLEGVRANYGYTF.

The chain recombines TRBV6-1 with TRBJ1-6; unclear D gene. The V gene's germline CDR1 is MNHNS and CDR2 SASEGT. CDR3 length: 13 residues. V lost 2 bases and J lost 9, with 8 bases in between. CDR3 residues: CASSEQSSSPLHF. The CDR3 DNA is TGTGCCAGCAGTGAACAGTCCTCTTCACCCCTCCACTTT.

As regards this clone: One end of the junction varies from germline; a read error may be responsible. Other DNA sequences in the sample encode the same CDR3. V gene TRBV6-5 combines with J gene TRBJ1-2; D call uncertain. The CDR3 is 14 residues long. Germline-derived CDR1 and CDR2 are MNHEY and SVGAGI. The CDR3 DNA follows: TGCGCCAGCAGCCCATTGAGAGCTAACTATGGCTACACCTTC. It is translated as CASSPLRANYGYTF.

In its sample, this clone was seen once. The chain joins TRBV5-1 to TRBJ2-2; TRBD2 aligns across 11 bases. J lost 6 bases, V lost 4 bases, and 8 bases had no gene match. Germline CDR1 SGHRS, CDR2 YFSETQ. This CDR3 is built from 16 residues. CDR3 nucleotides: TGCGCCAGCAGCCCTACTAGCGGGAGTTCGGCCGGGGAGCTGTTTTTT. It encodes CASSPTSGSSAGELFF. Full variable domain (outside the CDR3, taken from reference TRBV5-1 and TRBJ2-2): KAGVTQTPRYLIKTRGQQVTLSCSPISGHRSVSWYQQTPGQGLQFLFEYFSETQRNKGNFPGRFSGRQFSNSRSEMNVSTLELGDSALYLCASSPTSGSSAGELFFGEGSRLTVL.

CDR3 residues: CASSLGGQNYGYTF. CDR3 in DNA: TGTGCCAGCAGCTTAGGTGGACAGAACTATGGCTACACCTTC. The V and J genes are TRBV7-2 and TRBJ1-2, with a tentative D call TRBD1 (6 bases). Germline CDR1 and CDR2: SGHTA and FQGNSA. The CDR3 is 14 amino acids. Trimming removed 1 base at V and 2 bases at J, with 8 bases between. Looking up the rest from reference TRBV7-2 and TRBJ1-2 gives the full variable domain: GAGVSQSPSNKVTEKGKDVELRCDPISGHTALYWYRQSLGQGLEFLIYFQGNSAPDKSGLPSDRFSAERTGGSVSTLTIQRTQQEDSAVYLCASSLGGQNYGYTFGSGTRLTVV.